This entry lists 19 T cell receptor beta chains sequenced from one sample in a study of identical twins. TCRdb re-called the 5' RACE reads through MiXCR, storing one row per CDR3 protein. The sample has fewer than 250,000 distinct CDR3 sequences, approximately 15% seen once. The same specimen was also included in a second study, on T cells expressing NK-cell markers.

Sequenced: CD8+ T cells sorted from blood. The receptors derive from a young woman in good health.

CDR3 nucleotide sequence: TGTGCCAGCAGTCAAGGGTGGGGGACTGAAGCTTTCTTT. Protein: CASSQGWGTEAFF. V and J are TRBV27 and TRBJ1-1, with D possibly TRBD1 on 5 matching bases. Germline assignment: CDR1 MNHEY and CDR2 SMNVEV (reference sequence). CDR3 length: 13 amino acids. Between the trimmed V and J ends, which lost 5 bases and 5 bases, there was a span of 12 bases.

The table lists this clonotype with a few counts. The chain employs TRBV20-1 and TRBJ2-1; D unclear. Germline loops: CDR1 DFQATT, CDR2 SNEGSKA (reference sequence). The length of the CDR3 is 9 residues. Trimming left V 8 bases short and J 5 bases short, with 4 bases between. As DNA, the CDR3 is TGCAGTCCCCACAATGAGCAGTTCTTC. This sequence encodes CSPHNEQFF.

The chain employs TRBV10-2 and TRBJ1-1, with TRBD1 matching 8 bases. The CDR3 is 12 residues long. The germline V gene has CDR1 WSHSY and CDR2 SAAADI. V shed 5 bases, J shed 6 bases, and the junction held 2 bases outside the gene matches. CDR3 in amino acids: CASSWGQAEAFF. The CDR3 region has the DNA TGCGCCAGCAGTTGGGGACAGGCTGAAGCTTTCTTT.

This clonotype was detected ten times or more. The chain's CDR3 is CASSHDHRTVLHEQYF. In nucleotides, the CDR3 is TGTGCCAGCAGCCACGACCACAGGACAGTTCTCCACGAGCAGTACTTC. J is TRBJ2-7 and V is TRBV12-3 or TRBV12-4; TRBD1 is a possible D gene (6 bases). Between the trimmed V and J ends, which lost 6 bases and 5 bases, there was a span of 23 bases. The CDR3 has 16 amino acids.

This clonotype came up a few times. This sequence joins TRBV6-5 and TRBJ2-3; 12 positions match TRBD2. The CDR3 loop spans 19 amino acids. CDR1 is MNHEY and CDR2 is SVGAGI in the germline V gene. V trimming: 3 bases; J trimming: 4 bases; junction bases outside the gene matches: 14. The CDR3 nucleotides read TGTGCCAGCAGTTATTTGGGACTAGCGGGCAAATACGCCCCAGATACGCAGTATTTT. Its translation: CASSYLGLAGKYAPDTQYF.

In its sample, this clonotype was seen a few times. CDR3 in DNA: TGTGCCAGCAGTTGGACCCTCAGTGGCGAGCAGTACTTC. Its translation: CASSWTLSGEQYF. The genes are TRBV6-6 and TRBJ2-7; D not certain. V was shortened by 4 bases and J by 6 bases, with 13 bases between the two germline ends. This CDR3 has 13 residues. Germline V gives CDR1 MNHNY, CDR2 SVGAGI (reference sequence).

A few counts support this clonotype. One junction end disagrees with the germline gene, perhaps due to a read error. Here the CDR3 DNA reads TGTGCTAGCAGCTTAGTGGGGAGCGCGACCGGGGAGCTGTTTTTT. This codes for CASSLVGSATGELFF. This chain uses TRBV7-7 with TRBJ2-2; a possible D gene is TRBD2 (5 bases). This CDR3 comprises 15 residues. The germline CDR1 and CDR2 sequences are SSHAT and FNYEAQ (reference sequence).

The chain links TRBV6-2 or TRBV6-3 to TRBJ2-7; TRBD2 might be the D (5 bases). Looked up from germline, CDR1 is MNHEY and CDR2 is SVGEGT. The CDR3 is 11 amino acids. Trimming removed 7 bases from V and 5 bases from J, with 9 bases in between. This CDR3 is CASKMRDEQYF. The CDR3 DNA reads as TGTGCCAGCAAAATGAGGGACGAGCAGTACTTC.

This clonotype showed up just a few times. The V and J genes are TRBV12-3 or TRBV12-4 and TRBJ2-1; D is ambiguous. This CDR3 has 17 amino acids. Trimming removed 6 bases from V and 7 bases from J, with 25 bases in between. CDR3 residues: CASSQSLTPVGSNEQFF. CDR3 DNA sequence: TGTGCCAGCAGCCAATCGTTGACGCCTGTAGGGTCGAATGAGCAGTTCTTC.

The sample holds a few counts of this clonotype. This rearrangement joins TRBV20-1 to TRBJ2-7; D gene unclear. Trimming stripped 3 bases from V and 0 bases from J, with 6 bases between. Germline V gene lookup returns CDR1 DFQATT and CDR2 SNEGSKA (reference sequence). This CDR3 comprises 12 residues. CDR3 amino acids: CSASPSSYEQYF. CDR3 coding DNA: TGCAGTGCTAGTCCCAGCTCCTACGAGCAGTACTTC.

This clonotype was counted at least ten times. CDR3 nucleotides: TGTGCCAGCAGCCTCGGAGGGACAGCATTGAATTCACCCCTCCACTTT. It translates to CASSLGGTALNSPLHF. V and J are TRBV7-9 and TRBJ1-6, with TRBD1 identical over 7 bases. The CDR3 runs 16 residues. CDR1 SEHNR and CDR2 FQNEAQ come from the germline V gene (reference sequence). V was pared by 5 bases and J by 7 bases, with 11 bases of the junction left unmatched.

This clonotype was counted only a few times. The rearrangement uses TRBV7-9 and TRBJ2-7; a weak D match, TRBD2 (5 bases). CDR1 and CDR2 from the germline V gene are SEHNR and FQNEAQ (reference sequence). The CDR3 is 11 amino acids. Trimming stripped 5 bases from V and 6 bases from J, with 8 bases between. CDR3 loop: CASSGRGEQYF. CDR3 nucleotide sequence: TGTGCCAGCAGCGGGAGAGGCGAGCAGTACTTC.

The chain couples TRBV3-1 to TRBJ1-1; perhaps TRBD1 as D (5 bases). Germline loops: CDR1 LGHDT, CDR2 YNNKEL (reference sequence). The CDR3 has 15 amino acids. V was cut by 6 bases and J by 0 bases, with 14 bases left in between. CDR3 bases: TGTGCCAGCAGTACCCAAGACAGTTTGAACACTGAAGCTTTCTTT. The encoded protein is CASSTQDSLNTEAFF.

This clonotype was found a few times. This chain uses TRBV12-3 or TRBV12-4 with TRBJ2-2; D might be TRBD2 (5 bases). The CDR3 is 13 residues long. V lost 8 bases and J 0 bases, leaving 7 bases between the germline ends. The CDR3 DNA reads TGTGCCAGCTCTAGCTCGAACACCGGGGAGCTGTTTTTT. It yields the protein CASSSSNTGELFF.

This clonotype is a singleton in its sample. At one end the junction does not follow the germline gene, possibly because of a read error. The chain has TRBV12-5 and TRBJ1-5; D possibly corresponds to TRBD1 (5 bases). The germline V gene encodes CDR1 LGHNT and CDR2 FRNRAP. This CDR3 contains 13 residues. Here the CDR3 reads CPSGLGGNQPQHF. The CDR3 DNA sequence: TGTCCTAGTGGACTGGGGGGTAATCAGCCCCAGCATTTT. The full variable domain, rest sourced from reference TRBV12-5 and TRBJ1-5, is DARVTQTPRHKVTEMGQEVTMRCQPILGHNTVFWYRQTMMQGLELLAYFRNRAPLDDSGMPKDRFSAEMPDATLATLKIQPSEPRDSAVYFCPSGLGGNQPQHFGDGTRLSIL.

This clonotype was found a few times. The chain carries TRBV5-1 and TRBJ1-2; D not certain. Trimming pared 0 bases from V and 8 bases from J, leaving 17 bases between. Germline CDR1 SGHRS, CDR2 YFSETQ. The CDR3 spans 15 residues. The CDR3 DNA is TGCGCCAGCAGCTTGGTCAGCCGCTGGATAGGGGGCTACACCTTC. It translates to CASSLVSRWIGGYTF.

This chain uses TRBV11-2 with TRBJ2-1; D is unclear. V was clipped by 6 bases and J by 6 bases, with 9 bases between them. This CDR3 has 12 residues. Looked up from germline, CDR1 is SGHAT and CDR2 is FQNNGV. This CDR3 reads CASSEMGNEQFF. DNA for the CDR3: TGTGCCAGCAGTGAGATGGGCAATGAGCAGTTCTTC.

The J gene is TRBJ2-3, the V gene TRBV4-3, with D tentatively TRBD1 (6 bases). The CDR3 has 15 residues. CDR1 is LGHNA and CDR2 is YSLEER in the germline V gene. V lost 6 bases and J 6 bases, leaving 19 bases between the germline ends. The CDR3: CASSHPGTPRDTQYF. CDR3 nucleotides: TGCGCCAGCAGTCACCCCGGGACACCGAGGGATACGCAGTATTTT.

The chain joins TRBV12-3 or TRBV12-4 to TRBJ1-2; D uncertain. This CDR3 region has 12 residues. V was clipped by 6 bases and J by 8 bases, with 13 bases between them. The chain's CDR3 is CASSAQIWGYTF. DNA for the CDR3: TGTGCCAGCAGCGCCCAAATTTGGGGCTACACCTTC.